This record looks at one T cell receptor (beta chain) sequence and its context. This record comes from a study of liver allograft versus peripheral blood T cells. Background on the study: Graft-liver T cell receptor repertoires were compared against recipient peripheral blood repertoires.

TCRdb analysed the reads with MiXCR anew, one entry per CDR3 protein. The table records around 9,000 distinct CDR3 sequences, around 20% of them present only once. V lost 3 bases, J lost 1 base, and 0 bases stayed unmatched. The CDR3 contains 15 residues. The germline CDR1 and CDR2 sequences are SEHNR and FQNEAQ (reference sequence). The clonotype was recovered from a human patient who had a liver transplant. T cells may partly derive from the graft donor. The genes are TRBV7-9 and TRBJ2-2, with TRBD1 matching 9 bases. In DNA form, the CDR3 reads TGTGCCAGCAGCTTGGGACAGGGGAACACCGGGGAGCTGTTTTTT. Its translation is CASSLGQGNTGELFF.